A single sample is the source of the 2 T cell receptor beta chains below, sequenced in a study of a mutant IDH1 vaccine in newly diagnosed glioma. Clones were read by immunoSEQ multiplex PCR, and TCRdb kept only the in-frame ones, dropping some. The sample has around 36,000 clones, roughly 90% seen once. These receptors lack a known antigen. Time point of the sample: week 5, during vaccination. One vaccine dose held 300 ug of mutant IDH1 20-mer peptide and came with topical imiquimod. Source: PBMCs, taken from a glioma patient whose treatment included an IDH1 peptide vaccine. These receptors all come from a man in his forties or fifties with glioma.

The chain combines TRBV5-1 with TRBJ2-7; 7 bases line up with TRBD1. Germline lookup yields CDR1 SGHRS and CDR2 YFSETQ. CDR3 length: 16 residues. With 5 bases clipped from V and 5 bases from J, the junction kept 16 bases outside the gene matches. CDR3 bases: TGCGCCAGCAGAGATCCTTCGACAGGGTTCTACCACGAGCAGTACTTC. It yields the protein CASRDPSTGFYHEQYF.

This clone was observed a handful of times. The V call is TRBV10-3, the J call TRBJ2-1; D might be TRBD2 (5 bases). V was cut by 3 bases and J by 2 bases, with 11 bases left in between. This CDR3 has 15 residues. Germline assignment: CDR1 ENHRY and CDR2 SYGVKD. Written as DNA, the CDR3 is TGTGCCATCAGTGAAAGAGGGTTCACCTACAATGAGCAGTTCTTC. This codes for CAISERGFTYNEQFF.